This T cell receptor (beta chain) is drawn from a study of cytomegalovirus exposure and HLA in healthy donors. The PCR employed 60 Vbeta primers together with 13 Jbeta primers. Clones were sequenced by immunoSEQ multiplex PCR, and TCRdb holds only the in-frame ones, with some missing. The repertoire consists of 100,000 to 150,000 clones, with about 78% occurring once and the leading ten covering approximately 2.6%. To note about this clone: The antigen is not known.

The CDR3 is made up of 15 amino acids. Trimming removed 5 bases from V and 3 bases from J; junction bases left unmatched: 9. The V gene's germline CDR1 is SGHAT and CDR2 FQNNGV. Whole-study findings and limits: No immune exposure information besides CMV serostatus was available. In a later analysis, TCR beta V- and J-gene trimming was associated with a missense DCLRE1C variant. In vitro checks showed that a few CMV-associated chains really do target CMV antigens. Researchers left out some V segments, among them TRBV6-2 and TRBV6-3, as indistinguishable.

Input material: PBMCs. This receptor was obtained from a human donor in good health. V is TRBV11-2 and J is TRBJ2-7, with 8 nucleotides matching TRBD1. CDR3 sequence reads: CASSLKGQGLYEQYF. DNA for the CDR3: TGTGCCAGCAGCCTTAAAGGACAGGGTCTCTACGAGCAGTACTTC.